This TCR beta chain was recovered during a study of graft-versus-host responses after intestinal transplantation. The wider study: Anti-thymocyte globulin induction was given to all recipients, followed by tacrolimus and steroids for roughly 3 years.

Worth noting for this clone: The antigen remains unidentified. This CDR3 is also generated by other DNA sequences in the sample.

Overall study results and limits: Early after transplant, HvG declines were associated with peak levels of circulating GvH clones.

TCRdb's copy holds only in-frame clones and misses some; the assay was immunoSEQ multiplex PCR. This table holds 70,000 to 100,000 clones, roughly 91% found once. The origin of this receptor is a human donor who received an intestinal transplant. The sample in question was unstimulated CD4+ T cells sorted from spleen or lymph node cells, obtained before intestinal transplant.

The CDR3 here is CAISESRETQYF. CDR3 DNA: TGTGCCATCAGTGAGTCCCGGGAGACCCAGTACTTC. This rearrangement joins TRBV10-3 to TRBJ2-5, with unresolved D. This CDR3 has 12 amino acids. V was pared by 0 bases and J by 5 bases, with 4 bases between. Germline V gene sequence: CDR1 ENHRY, CDR2 SYGVKD.